This T cell receptor (beta chain) was sequenced in a study of blood T cell repertoires in COVID-19 (dated by TCRdb to the early 2020s). As for the study more broadly: The collaborator samples originated in the United States, Italy and Spain and spanned the acute and convalescent phases of COVID-19. The prospective study material was composed of cDNA or gDNA derived from T cells, B-cell-depleted T cells, or PBMCs. The dataset comprised deeply sampled blood TCRbeta repertoires from subjects exposed to, actively infected with, or recovered from COVID-19. The repertoires were released in a freely available public database intended as a resource for research on the immune response to SARS-CoV-2. The samples were drawn from the first 160 participants of the ongoing ImmuneRACE study and from over 950 subjects provided by 6 global collaborators. Nearly every sample came with metadata listing a de-identified subject ID, COVID-19 status, age in years and sex. Where available, HLA class I and class II types were obtained from metadata supplied by the sample provider rather than from assay-based typing.

CDR1 is given as SGHRS and CDR2 as YFSETQ, both from the germline V gene. The CDR3 contains 16 residues, cysteine and phenylalanine counted. Just CDR3 DNA is preserved here, 48 bases in frame from base 1. V is trimmed back by 7 bases and J by 4 bases, and the junction contains 10 bases that no gene match accounts for. The paper's findings and limits, for the study overall: The quantity of clinical and demographic metadata differed by source and by participant and was supplied without curation.

The immunoSEQ Assay, a bias-controlled multiplex PCR, was used to amplify TCRbeta CDR3 regions from genomic DNA. Regarding the original processing steps: The number of nucleated cells in each sample was estimated from the amplification of reference gene primers within the assay. Sequence reads were collapsed and filtered to measure the absolute abundance of every unique TCRbeta CDR3 rearrangement. For each sample, productive Simpson clonality was calculated by taking the square root of Simpson's diversity index across productive rearrangements. What TCRdb holds here is the immuneACCESS table cut down to in-frame rearrangements. Part of the clones is not present; checked against another copy, under half of the missing clones reflect an unresolved V gene, and the others are unexplained. The D gene and trimming were derived from the DNA, and the V and J assignments and clone size from that table. Recorded for this sample are tens of thousands of clones; roughly 80% of them occurred a single time. The ten largest clones represent 1.5% to 2% of the sample.

About this clone: The clone's antigen remains unknown. Base qualities are not provided; no much larger clone lies one nucleotide away.

Whole blood was collected in K2EDTA tubes by collaborating institutions according to the institutions' own protocols. For TCRbeta analysis, collaborators shipped samples in one of three forms: frozen whole blood, isolated PBMCs, or DNA extracted from either of those sample types. This sequence was found in a woman aged 55-70 years with acute or convalescent COVID-19. This sequence uses TRBV5-1 and TRBJ2-1; TRBD2 fits 11 bases in the junction. Sequencing was done on a sample of peripheral blood. The DNA reads as follows: TGCGCCAGCCTAGCGGGAGGAGGGGGTTCTTACAATGAGCAGTTCTTC. It is translated as CASLAGGGGSYNEQFF.